A single sample gave rise to the 13 T cell receptor beta chains below, sequenced in a study of T cells in Graves' hyperthyroidism and ophthalmopathy. RNA transcripts were the template for amplifying TCR beta CDR3 regions. RT-PCR in the first round (using the HTBI primer set) targeted the TCR CDR3. TCRdb re-derived calls from the multiplex PCR reads in MiXCR, one entry per CDR3 protein. The sample lists more than 500,000 distinct CDR3 sequences, approximately 14% seen once, with approximately 4.2% in the top ten. The sample comprised blood. Receptors originate from a woman aged 35 to 49 with Graves' ophthalmopathy.

This clonotype was counted at least ten times. This chain connects TRBV15 to TRBJ2-7; TRBD2 might be the D (5 bases). The germline V gene encodes CDR1 LNHNV and CDR2 YYDKDF (reference sequence). This CDR3 contains 13 residues. The V gene lost 9 bases and the J gene lost 6 bases, with 18 bases spanning the gap. CDR3 coding DNA: TGTGCCACAAGGATAGAGGGCCATCGCGAGCAGTACTTC. Translated: CATRIEGHREQYF.

The chain couples TRBV11-2 to TRBJ2-7; 13 positions agree with TRBD2. Per the germline V gene, CDR1 is SGHAT and CDR2 is FQNNGV. This CDR3 has 16 residues. V was clipped by 6 bases and J by 2 bases; unmatched bases: 7. CDR3 sequence reads: CASRSLAGGRTYEQYF. The DNA for the CDR3 is TGTGCCAGCAGGTCACTAGCGGGAGGGCGGACCTACGAGCAGTACTTC.

V usage is TRBV27 and J usage is TRBJ2-7; the match to TRBD2 covers 9 bases. The length of the CDR3 is 17 residues. Germline values: CDR1 MNHEY, CDR2 SMNVEV (reference sequence). J lost 0 bases, V lost 1 base, and 7 bases had no gene match. DNA for the CDR3: TGTGCCAGCAGTTTATTGGCTAGCGGGACGAGCTCCTACGAGCAGTACTTC. Translating it yields CASSLLASGTSSYEQYF.

At least ten counts were recorded for this clonotype. J is TRBJ2-7 and V is TRBV9, with 8 bases fitting TRBD2. V lost 0 bases, J lost 2 bases, and 7 bases stayed unmatched. This CDR3 region has 16 residues. Germline V gene lookup returns CDR1 SGDLS and CDR2 YYNGEE. The CDR3 DNA reads TGTGCCAGCAGCGTAGACGGCGGGAGGACCACCTACGAGCAGTACTTC. Translation: CASSVDGGRTTYEQYF.

This clonotype was seen at least ten times. V and J are TRBV6-2 or TRBV6-3 and TRBJ1-1; possible D gene TRBD1, 6 bases. The germline V and J ends were trimmed by 6 bases and 6 bases, with 14 bases remaining between them. Germline V gene sequence: CDR1 MNHEY, CDR2 SVGEGT. The CDR3 is 13 amino acids. This chain's CDR3 is CASSGGAKAEAFF. In DNA, the CDR3 is TGTGCCAGCAGCGGGGGGGCTAAGGCTGAAGCTTTCTTT.

This clonotype was observed at least ten times. J is TRBJ1-2 and V is TRBV12-3 or TRBV12-4; 8 nucleotides align to TRBD1. The ends lost 7 bases at V and 8 bases at J; junction bases unmatched: 15. The CDR3 consists of 15 residues. Here the CDR3 DNA reads TGTGCCAGCAATTATGGTCCGGACAGGGCGTGGGGCTACACCTTC. Translation: CASNYGPDRAWGYTF.

This clonotype was counted at least ten times. The CDR3 loop reads CASSPLAGDKETQYF. Written as DNA, the CDR3 is TGTGCCAGCAGCCCCCTAGCGGGAGACAAGGAGACCCAGTACTTC. This chain uses TRBV27 with TRBJ2-5; 10 bases map to TRBD2. Trimming cost V 6 bases and J 5 bases; bases outside gene matches: 9. CDR3 length: 15 amino acids. Germline CDR1 MNHEY, CDR2 SMNVEV (reference sequence).

This clonotype appeared many times. The V gene is TRBV10-1, the J gene TRBJ2-2, with a tentative D call TRBD1 (5 bases). V lost 10 bases to trimming and J lost 2 bases, with 20 bases between them. This CDR3 is 16 amino acids long. CDR1 is WNHNN and CDR2 is SYGVQD in the germline V gene (reference sequence). CDR3: CATWRRRQSNTGELFF. The CDR3, as DNA: TGCGCCACCTGGAGACGAAGACAGTCTAACACCGGGGAGCTGTTTTTT.

This clonotype has a count of ten or more. The V gene is TRBV28, the J gene TRBJ1-5; no definite D call. The CDR3 contains 15 residues. Germline-derived CDR1 and CDR2 are MDHEN and SYDVKM. Trimming shortened V by 6 bases and J by 4 bases, and 16 bases separated the two germline ends. DNA of the CDR3: TGTGCCAGCAGCCCGTGGGGTGCCCCTAATCAGCCCCAGCATTTT. This encodes CASSPWGAPNQPQHF.

This clonotype was seen repeatedly, ten times or more. The V call is TRBV28, the J call TRBJ1-3; D is undetermined. The CDR3 is 13 residues long. The V and J ends lost 4 bases and 4 bases respectively, with 8 bases between them. Germline V gene data show CDR1 as MDHEN and CDR2 as SYDVKM. The CDR3 sequence: CASSSSQGNTIYF. The CDR3 nucleotides read TGTGCCAGCAGTTCATCACAGGGAAACACCATATATTTT.

The V call is TRBV5-4, the J call TRBJ2-2; 8 bases agree with TRBD2. CDR3 length: 17 residues. V lost 0 bases, J lost 1 base, and 5 bases stayed unmatched. In germline, CDR1 is SGHNT, CDR2 YYREEE (reference sequence). The CDR3 reads CASSLGGSGENTGELFF. CDR3 nucleotide sequence: TGTGCCAGCAGCTTGGGGGGTAGCGGGGAGAACACCGGGGAGCTGTTTTTT.

This clonotype was picked up many times. The V and J genes are TRBV2 and TRBJ1-2, with D unclear. V gave up 4 bases and J gave up 5 bases, with 8 bases separating them. Germline V gene data show CDR1 as SNHLY and CDR2 as FYNNEI. The CDR3 sequence is 12 residues long. The CDR3 DNA is TGTGCCAGCAGTGTGGTGTCGTATGGCTACACCTTC. Its translation: CASSVVSYGYTF.

This clonotype was observed at least ten times. The J gene is TRBJ2-1, the V gene TRBV7-6, with 11 bases identical to TRBD2. This CDR3 is 17 amino acids long. V shed 0 bases, J shed 5 bases, and the junction held 6 bases outside the gene matches. Germline V gives CDR1 SGHVS, CDR2 FNYEAQ. The CDR3 coding sequence is TGTGCCAGCAGCTTAGCCCCCTTAGCGGGAGGGGACAATGAGCAGTTCTTC. Residues: CASSLAPLAGGDNEQFF.